Given below is one T cell receptor (beta chain) in context. The antigen remains unidentified. The sample belongs to a study of cytomegalovirus exposure and HLA in healthy donors. Whole-study context: An earlier analysis found some 100 million unique TCR beta sequences from roughly 170 million T cells. Study-level points and caveats: Later on, analysis showed that most CMV-associated TCR beta chains appeared to be HLA-restricted. Donors were assumed by presence/absence analyses to have roughly uniform sequencing depth.

Germline V lookup: CDR1 SGHVS, CDR2 FNYEAQ. The CDR3 spans 16 residues. Trimming took 4 bases from V and 6 from J; bases not matched to a gene: 12. It was with 60 Vbeta and 13 Jbeta primers that the PCR ran. The method was immunoSEQ multiplex PCR; TCRdb's version includes in-frame clones alone and lacks a portion of them. The sample includes roughly 220,000 clones, 65% to 85% seen only once; the top ten take about 3%. This chain links TRBV7-6 with TRBJ2-5; the match to TRBD2 covers 9 bases. Sequencing used PBMCs. This clonotype was obtained from a man aged 30-40 years in good health and CMV-seronegative. This CDR3 is CASSSVAGVPGQTQYF. DNA for the CDR3: TGTGCCAGCAGCTCAGTAGCGGGGGTCCCGGGTCAGACCCAGTACTTC.